Detailed here is one T cell receptor (beta chain). No antigen is known for it. The data originate from a study of PD-1 blockade in classical Hodgkin lymphoma. Study-level points and caveats: The diversity seen at baseline in complete responders resembled that of newly diagnosed patients. Repertoires differed for reasons still undefined, possibly disease activity or prior therapy.

CDR3 length: 13 residues. The germline gives CDR1 SSHAT, CDR2 FNYEAQ (reference sequence). The V end was cut by 5 bases, the J end by 4 bases, with 10 bases between. Every one of the patients relapsed after autologous stem cell transplantation (brentuximab vedotin exposure was variable). Profiling relied on immunoSEQ multiplex PCR, and the TCRdb table lists in-frame clones only, not all of them. The sample holds some 84,000 clones, around 90% seen once. This sequence joins TRBV7-7 and TRBJ2-3; D might be TRBD1 (6 bases). Sequenced material: peripheral blood mononuclear cells (PBMCs), taken at baseline. The source is a human donor with classical Hodgkin lymphoma. CDR3 nucleotides: TGTGCCAGCAGCATCAGACAGGCAGATACGCAGTATTTT. This gives the protein CASSIRQADTQYF.